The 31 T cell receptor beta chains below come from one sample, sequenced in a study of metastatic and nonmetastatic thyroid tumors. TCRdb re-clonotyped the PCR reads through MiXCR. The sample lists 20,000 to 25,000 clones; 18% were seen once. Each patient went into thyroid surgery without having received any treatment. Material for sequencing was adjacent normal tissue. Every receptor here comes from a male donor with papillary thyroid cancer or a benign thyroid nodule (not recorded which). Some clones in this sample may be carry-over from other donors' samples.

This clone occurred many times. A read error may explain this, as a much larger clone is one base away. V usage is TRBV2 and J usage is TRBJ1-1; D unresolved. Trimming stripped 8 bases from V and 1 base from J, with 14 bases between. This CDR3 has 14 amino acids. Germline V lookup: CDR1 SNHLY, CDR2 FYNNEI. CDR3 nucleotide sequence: TGTGCCAGCGGGCCCACAAGGACGAACACTGAAGCTTTCTTT. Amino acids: CASGPTRTNTEAFF.

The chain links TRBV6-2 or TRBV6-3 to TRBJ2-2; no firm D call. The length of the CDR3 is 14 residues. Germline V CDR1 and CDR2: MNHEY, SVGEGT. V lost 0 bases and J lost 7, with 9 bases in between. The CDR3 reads CASSYSSGGGELFF. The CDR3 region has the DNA TGTGCCAGCAGTTACTCGTCGGGTGGCGGGGAGCTGTTTTTT.

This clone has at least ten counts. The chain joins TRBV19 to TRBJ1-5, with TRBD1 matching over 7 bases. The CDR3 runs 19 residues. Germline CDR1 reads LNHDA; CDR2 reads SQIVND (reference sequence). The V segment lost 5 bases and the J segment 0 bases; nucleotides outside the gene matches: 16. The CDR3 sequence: CASSAPWDSYLYSNQPQHF. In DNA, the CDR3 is TGTGCCAGTAGTGCCCCTTGGGACAGTTACCTTTATAGCAATCAGCCCCAGCATTTT.

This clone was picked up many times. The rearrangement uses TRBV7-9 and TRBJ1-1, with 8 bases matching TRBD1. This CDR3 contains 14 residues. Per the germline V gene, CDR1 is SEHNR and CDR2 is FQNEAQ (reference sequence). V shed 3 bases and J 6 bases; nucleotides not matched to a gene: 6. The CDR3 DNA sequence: TGTGCCAGCAGCTTCCGACAGGGGTACGCTGAAGCTTTCTTT. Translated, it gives CASSFRQGYAEAFF.

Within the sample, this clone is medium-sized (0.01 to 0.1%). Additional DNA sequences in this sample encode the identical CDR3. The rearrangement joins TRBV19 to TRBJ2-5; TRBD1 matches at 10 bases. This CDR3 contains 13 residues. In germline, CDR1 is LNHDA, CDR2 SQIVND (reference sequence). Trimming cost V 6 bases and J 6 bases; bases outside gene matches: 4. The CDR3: CASSGQGGQTQYF. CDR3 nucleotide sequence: TGTGCCAGTAGCGGACAGGGGGGGCAGACCCAGTACTTC.

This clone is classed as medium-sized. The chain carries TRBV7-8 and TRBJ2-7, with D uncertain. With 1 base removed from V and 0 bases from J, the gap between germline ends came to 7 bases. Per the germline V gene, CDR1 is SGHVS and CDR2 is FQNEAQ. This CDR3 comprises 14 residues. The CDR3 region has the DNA TGTGCCAGCAGCTTAGGGACCGCCTCCTACGAGCAGTACTTC. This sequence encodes CASSLGTASYEQYF.

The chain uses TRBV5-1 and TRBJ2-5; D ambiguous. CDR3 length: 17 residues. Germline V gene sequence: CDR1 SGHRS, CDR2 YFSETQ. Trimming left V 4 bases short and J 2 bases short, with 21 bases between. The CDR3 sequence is CASSQKWAGELQETQYF. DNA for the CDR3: TGCGCCAGCAGCCAAAAGTGGGCAGGTGAACTTCAAGAGACCCAGTACTTC.

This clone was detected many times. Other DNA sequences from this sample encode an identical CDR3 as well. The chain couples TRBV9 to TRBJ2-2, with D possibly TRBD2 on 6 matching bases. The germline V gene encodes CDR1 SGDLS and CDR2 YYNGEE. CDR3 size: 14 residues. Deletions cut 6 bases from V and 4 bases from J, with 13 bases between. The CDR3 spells CASNDLGGTGELFF. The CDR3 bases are TGTGCCAGCAACGACTTGGGAGGCACCGGGGAGCTGTTTTTT.

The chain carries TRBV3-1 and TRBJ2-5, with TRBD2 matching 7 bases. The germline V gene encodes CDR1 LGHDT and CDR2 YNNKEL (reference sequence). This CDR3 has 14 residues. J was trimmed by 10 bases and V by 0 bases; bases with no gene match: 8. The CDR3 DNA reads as TGTGCCAGCAGCCAAGAGGATGCGGGAGATATCCAGTACTTC. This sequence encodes CASSQEDAGDIQYF.

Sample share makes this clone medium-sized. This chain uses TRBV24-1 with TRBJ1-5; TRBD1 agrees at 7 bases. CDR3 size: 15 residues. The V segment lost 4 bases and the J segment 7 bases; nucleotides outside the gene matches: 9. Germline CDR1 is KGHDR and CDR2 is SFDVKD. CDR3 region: CATSDPTQGDQPQHF. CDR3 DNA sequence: TGTGCCACCAGTGACCCTACGCAGGGGGACCAGCCCCAGCATTTT.

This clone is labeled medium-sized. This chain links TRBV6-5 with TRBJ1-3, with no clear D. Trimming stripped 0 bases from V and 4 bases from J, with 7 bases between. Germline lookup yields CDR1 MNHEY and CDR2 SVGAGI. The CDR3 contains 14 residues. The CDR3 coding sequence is TGTGCCAGCAGTTACTCCGTGGGAGGAAACACCATATATTTT. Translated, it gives CASSYSVGGNTIYF.

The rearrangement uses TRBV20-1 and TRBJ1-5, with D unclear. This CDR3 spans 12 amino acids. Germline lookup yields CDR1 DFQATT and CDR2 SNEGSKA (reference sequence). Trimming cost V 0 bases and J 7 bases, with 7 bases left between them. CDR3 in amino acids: CSARDPGQPQHF. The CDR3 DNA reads TGCAGTGCTAGAGATCCTGGCCAGCCCCAGCATTTT.

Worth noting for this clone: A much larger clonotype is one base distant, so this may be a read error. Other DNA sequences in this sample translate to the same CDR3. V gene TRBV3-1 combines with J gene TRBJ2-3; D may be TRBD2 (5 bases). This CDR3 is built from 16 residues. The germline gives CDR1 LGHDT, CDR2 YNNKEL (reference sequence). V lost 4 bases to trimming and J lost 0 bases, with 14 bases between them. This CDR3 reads CASSPPWERSTDTQYF. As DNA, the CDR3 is TGTGCCAGCAGCCCTCCGTGGGAGCGGAGCACAGATACGCAGTATTTT.

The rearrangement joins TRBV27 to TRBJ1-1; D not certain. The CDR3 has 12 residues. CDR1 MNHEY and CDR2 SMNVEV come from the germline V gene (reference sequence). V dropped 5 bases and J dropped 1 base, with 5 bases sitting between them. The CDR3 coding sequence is TGTGCCAGCAGTCAACGGAACACTGAAGCTTTCTTT. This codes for CASSQRNTEAFF.

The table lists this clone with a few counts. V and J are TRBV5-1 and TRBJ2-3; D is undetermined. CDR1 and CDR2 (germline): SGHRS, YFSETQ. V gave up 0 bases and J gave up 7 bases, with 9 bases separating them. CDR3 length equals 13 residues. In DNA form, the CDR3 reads TGCGCCAGCAGCTTGGCCAGGACGTATACGCAGTATTTT. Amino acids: CASSLARTYTQYF.

CDR3 in DNA: TGTGCCAGCATCAACCCCGGACATTTCACGAACACCGGGGAGCTGTTTTTT. Its translation: CASINPGHFTNTGELFF. V and J are TRBV6-2 or TRBV6-3 and TRBJ2-2; D might be TRBD1 (5 bases). Germline V gives CDR1 MNHEY, CDR2 SVGEGT. Trimming removed 7 bases at V and 0 bases at J, with 18 bases between. The CDR3 has 17 amino acids.

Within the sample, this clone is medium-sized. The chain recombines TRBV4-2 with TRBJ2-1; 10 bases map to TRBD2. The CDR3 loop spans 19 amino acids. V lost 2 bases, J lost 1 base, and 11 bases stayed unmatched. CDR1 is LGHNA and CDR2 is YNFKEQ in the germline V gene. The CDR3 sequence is CASSQPGVAGGSSYNEQFF. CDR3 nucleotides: TGTGCCAGCAGCCAACCCGGGGTAGCGGGAGGTAGTTCCTACAATGAGCAGTTCTTC.

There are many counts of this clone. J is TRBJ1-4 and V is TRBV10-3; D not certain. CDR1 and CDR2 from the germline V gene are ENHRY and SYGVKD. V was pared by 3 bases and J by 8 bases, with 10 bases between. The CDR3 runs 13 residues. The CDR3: CAISDRDGEKLFF. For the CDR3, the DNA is TGTGCCATCAGTGACCGAGACGGGGAAAAACTGTTTTTT.

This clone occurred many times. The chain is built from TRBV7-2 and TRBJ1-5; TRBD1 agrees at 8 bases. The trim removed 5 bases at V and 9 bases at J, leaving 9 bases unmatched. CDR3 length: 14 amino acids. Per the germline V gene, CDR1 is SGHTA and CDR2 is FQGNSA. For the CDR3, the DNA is TGTGCCAGCAGCCTTGGACAGGGAGGAGGGCCCCAGCATTTT. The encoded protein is CASSLGQGGGPQHF.

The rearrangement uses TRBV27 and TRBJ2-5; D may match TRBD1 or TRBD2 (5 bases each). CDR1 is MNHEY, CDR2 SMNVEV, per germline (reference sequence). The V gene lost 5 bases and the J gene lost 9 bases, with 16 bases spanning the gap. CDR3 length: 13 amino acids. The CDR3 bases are TGTGCCAGCAGTCCGACACAGAGGGGTGCCCAGTACTTC. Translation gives CASSPTQRGAQYF.

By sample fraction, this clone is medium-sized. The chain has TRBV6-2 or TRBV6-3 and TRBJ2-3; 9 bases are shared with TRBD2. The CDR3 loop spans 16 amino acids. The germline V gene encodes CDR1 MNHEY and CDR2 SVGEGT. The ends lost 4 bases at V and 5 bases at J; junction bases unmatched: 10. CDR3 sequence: CASSSLGAGGGDTQYF. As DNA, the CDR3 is TGTGCCAGCAGTTCCCTAGGAGCGGGGGGAGGAGATACGCAGTATTTT.

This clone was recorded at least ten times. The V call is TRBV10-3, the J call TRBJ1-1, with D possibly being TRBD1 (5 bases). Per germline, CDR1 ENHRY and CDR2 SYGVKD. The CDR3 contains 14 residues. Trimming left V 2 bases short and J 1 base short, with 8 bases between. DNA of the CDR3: TGTGCCATCAGTGAGGGGGGGAGGAACACTGAAGCTTTCTTT. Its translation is CAISEGGRNTEAFF.

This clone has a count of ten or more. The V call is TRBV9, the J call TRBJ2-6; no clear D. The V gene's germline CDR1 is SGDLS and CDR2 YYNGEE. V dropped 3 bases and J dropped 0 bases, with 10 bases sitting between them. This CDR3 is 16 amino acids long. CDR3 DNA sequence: TGTGCCAGCAGCGAGACCCCGGACTCTGGGGCCAACGTCCTGACTTTC. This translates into CASSETPDSGANVLTF.

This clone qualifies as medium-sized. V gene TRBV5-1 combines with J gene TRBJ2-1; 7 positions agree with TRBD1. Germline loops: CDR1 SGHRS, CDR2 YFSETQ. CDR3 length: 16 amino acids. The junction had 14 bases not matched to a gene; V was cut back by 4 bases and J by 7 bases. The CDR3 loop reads CASSPGTASKGNEQFF. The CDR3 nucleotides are TGCGCCAGCAGCCCGGGGACAGCCTCTAAGGGGAATGAGCAGTTCTTC.

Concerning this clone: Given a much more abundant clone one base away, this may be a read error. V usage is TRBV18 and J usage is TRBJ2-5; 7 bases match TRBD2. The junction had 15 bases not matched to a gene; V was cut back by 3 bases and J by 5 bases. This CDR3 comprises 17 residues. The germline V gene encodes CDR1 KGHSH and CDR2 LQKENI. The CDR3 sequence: CASSPPPAFVAGETQYF. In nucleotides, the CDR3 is TGTGCCAGCTCACCTCCCCCCGCATTCGTAGCGGGCGAGACCCAGTACTTC.

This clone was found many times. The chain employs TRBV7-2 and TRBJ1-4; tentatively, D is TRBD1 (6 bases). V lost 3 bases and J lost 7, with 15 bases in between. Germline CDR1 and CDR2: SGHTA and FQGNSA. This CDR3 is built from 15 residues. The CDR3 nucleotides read TGTGCCAGCAGCTTTTCACAGGGTTTGGGTGAAAAACTGTTTTTT. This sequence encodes CASSFSQGLGEKLFF. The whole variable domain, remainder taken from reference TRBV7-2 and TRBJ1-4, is GAGVSQSPSNKVTEKGKDVELRCDPISGHTALYWYRQSLGQGLEFLIYFQGNSAPDKSGLPSDRFSAERTGGSVSTLTIQRTQQEDSAVYLCASSFSQGLGEKLFFGSGTQLSVL.

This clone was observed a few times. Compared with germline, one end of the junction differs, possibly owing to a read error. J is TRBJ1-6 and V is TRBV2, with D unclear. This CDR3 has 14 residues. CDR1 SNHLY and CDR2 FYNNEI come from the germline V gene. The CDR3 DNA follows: TGTGCCAGCACCAAGCTCTCCTATAATTCACCCCTCCAATTT. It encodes CASTKLSYNSPLQF.

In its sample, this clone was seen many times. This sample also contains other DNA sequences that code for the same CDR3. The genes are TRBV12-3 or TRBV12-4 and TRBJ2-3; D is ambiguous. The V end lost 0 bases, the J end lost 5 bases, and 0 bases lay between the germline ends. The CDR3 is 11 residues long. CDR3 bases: TGTGCCAGCAGTTTAGCAGATACGCAGTATTTT. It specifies CASSLADTQYF.

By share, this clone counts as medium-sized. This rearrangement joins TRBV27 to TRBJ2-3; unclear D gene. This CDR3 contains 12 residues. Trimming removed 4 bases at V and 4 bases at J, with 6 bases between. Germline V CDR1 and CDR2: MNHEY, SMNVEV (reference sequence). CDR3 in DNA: TGTGCCAGCAGTTCAGGTTCAGATACGCAGTATTTT. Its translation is CASSSGSDTQYF.

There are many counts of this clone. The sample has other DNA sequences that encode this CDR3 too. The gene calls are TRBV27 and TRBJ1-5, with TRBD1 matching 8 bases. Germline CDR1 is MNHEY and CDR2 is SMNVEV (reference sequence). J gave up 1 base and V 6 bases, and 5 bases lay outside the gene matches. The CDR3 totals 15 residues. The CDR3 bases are TGTGCCAGCAGACCGGGGACAGGAAGCAATCAGCCCCAGCATTTT. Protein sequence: CASRPGTGSNQPQHF.

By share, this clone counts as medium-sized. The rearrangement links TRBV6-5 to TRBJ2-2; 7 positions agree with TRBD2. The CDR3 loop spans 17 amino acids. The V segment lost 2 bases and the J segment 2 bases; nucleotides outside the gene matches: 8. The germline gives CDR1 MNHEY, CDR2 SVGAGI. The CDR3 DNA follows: TGTGCCAGCAGTTACGAGGGAGGGCACAAAAACACCGGGGAGCTGTTTTTT. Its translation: CASSYEGGHKNTGELFF.